This T cell receptor beta chain was retrieved from a study of prognosis after radiotherapy for stage I lung cancer. Study-level information: The enrollment of patients with stage I non-small cell lung cancer occurred between April 2018 and early 2019. In total, roughly 13 men and over five women took part as patients, aged roughly 50 to 84 with a median of approximately 76 years. Study findings and constraints: Following stereotactic body radiation therapy, unique TCR clone counts fell, with a median of roughly 10,000 versus 7,000. Patients who went on to get distant metastases had lower Shannon entropy after stereotactic body radiation therapy.

Concerning this clonotype: Antigen unknown.

Multiplex PCR, run in two rounds, amplified TCR beta CDR3 from genomic DNA. Amplification during the initial PCR round employed primers specific to each TRBV and TRBJ gene. TCRdb passed the multiplex PCR reads through MiXCR, listing each CDR3 protein once. The sample lists fewer than 40,000 distinct CDR3 sequences, around 30% occurring once. This CDR3 has 14 amino acids. Trimming stripped 1 base from V and 2 bases from J, with 8 bases between. The TCR sequence derives from a donor of 50 years or more with non-small cell lung cancer. The V and J genes are TRBV12-3 or TRBV12-4 and TRBJ1-1; D unresolved. The material sequenced was PBMCs, taken before or after stereotactic body radiation therapy (not recorded which). The CDR3 coding sequence is TGTGCCAGCAGTTTAGTTGCGTTAAACACTGAAGCTTTCTTT. Its protein is CASSLVALNTEAFF.